This T cell receptor beta chain was profiled in a study of cytomegalovirus exposure and HLA in healthy donors. The primer mix had 60 Vbeta and 13 Jbeta primers. Some clones are missing from TCRdb's copy, which holds only in-frame ones; the method was immunoSEQ multiplex PCR. The table has 90,000 to 150,000 clones, roughly three quarters seen once. The source is a middle-aged woman in good health and CMV-seropositive. The sequencing sample was made of PBMCs.

CDR3: CATSRGFAGRDGYTF. In DNA, the CDR3 is TGTGCCACCAGCAGAGGATTTGCCGGGAGGGATGGCTACACCTTC. The chain links TRBV15 to TRBJ1-2; no reliable D call. The CDR3 spans 15 residues. The V gene lost 1 base and the J gene lost 6 bases, with 15 bases spanning the gap. CDR1 and CDR2 (germline): LNHNV, YYDKDF (reference sequence). The complete variable domain, with remaining parts taken from reference TRBV15 and TRBJ1-2, reads DAMVIQNPRYQVTQFGKPVTLSCSQTLNHNVMYWYQQKSSQAPKLLFHYYDKDFNNEADTPDNFQSRRPNTSFCFLDIRSPGLGDTAMYLCATSRGFAGRDGYTFGSGTRLTVV.